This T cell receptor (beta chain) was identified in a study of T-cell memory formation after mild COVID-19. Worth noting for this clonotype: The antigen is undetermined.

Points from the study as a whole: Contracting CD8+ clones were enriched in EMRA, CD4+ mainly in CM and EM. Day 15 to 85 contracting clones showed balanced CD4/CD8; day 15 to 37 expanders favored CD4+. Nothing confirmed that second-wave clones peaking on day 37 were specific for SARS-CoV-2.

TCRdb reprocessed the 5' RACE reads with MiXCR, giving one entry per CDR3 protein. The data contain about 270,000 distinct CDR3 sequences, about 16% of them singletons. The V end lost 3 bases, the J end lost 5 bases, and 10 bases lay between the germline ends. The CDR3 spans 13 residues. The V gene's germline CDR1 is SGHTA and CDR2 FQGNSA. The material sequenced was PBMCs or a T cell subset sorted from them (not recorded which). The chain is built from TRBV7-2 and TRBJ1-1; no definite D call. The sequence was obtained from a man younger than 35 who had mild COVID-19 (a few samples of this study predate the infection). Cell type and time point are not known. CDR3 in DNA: TGTGCCAGCAGCTTCGGGGTAAGGACTGAAGCTTTCTTT. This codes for CASSFGVRTEAFF.